Included here is one TCR beta chain sequence, with context. V was shortened by 0 bases and J by 1 base, with 13 bases between the two germline ends. CDR1 is LNHDA and CDR2 is SQIVND in the germline V gene (reference sequence). CDR3 size: 16 residues. The data were produced by immunoSEQ multiplex PCR, yet TCRdb's version contains in-frame clones alone and is incomplete. Of 100,000 or so clones in the sample, more than 80% are singletons; the top ten hold more than 10%. The data belong to a study of blood T cell repertoires in COVID-19. At the level of the study: The United States, Italy and Spain supplied acute and convalescent COVID-19 samples.

This receptor was identified in a human donor in a cohort sampled during active COVID-19. Sequences were obtained from peripheral blood. The chain links TRBV19 to TRBJ2-7; D is undetermined. The chain's CDR3 is CASSIDQNSYSYEQYF. CDR3 sequence (DNA): TGTGCCAGTAGTATAGATCAGAACAGCTATTCCTACGAGCAGTACTTC.